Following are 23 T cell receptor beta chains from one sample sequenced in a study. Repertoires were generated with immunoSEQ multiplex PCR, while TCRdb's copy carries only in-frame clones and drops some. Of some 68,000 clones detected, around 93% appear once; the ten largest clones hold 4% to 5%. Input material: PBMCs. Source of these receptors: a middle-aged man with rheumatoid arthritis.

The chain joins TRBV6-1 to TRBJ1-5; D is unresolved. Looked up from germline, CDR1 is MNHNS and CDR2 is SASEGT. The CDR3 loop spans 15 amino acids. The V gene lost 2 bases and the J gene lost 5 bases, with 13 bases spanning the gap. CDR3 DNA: TGTGCCAGCAGTGAAATTGGAGGCAGCTATCAGCCCCAGCATTTT. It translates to CASSEIGGSYQPQHF.

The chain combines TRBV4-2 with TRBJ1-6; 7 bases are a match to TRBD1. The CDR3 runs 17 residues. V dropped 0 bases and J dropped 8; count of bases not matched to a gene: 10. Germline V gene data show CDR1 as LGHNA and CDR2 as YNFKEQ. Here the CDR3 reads CASSQDRRTGIDSPLHF. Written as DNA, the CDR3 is TGTGCCAGCAGCCAAGACAGGCGGACAGGAATTGATTCACCCCTCCACTTT.

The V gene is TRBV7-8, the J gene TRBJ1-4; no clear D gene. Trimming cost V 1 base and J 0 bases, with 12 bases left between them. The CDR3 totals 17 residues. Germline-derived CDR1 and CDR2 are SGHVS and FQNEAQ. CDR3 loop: CASSLGHSYATNEKLFF. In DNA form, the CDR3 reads TGTGCCAGCAGCTTAGGCCACAGTTATGCAACTAATGAAAAACTGTTTTTT.

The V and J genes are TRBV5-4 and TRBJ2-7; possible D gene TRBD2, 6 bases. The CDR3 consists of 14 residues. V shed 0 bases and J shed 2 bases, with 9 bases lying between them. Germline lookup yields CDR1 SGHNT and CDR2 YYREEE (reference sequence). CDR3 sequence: CASSLELAPYEQYF. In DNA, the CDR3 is TGTGCCAGCAGCTTGGAACTAGCTCCCTACGAGCAGTACTTC.

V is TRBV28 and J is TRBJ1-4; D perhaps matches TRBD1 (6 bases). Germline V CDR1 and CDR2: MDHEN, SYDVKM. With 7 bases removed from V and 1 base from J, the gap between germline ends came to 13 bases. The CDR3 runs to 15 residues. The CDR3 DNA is TGTGCCAGCACCGAGGCGGGACAAACTAATGAAAAACTGTTTTTT. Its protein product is CASTEAGQTNEKLFF.

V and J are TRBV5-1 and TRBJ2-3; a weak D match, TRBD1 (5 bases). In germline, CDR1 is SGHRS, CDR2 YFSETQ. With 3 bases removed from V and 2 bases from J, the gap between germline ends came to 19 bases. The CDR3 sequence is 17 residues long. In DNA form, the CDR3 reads TGCGCCAGCAGCTCAGGGTCCCTCTCTATCGACACAGATACGCAGTATTTT. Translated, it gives CASSSGSLSIDTDTQYF.

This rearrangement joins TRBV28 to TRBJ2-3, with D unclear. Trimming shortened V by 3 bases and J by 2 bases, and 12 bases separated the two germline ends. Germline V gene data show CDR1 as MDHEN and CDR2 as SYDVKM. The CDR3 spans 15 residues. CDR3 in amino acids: CASSFLALYTDTQYF. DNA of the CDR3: TGTGCCAGCAGTTTCTTAGCCCTTTACACAGATACGCAGTATTTT.

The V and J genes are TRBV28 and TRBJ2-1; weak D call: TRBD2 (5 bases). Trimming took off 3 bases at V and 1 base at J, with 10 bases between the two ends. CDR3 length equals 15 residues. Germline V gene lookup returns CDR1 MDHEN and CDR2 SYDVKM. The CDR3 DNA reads TGTGCCAGCAGTTTGGGAGTAAAATCCTACAATGAGCAGTTCTTC. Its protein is CASSLGVKSYNEQFF.

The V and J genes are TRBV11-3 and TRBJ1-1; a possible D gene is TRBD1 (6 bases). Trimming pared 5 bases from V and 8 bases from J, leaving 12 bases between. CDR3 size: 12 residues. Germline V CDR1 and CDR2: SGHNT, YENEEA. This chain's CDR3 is CASSQTDREAFF. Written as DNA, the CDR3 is TGTGCCAGCAGCCAAACGGACAGAGAAGCTTTCTTT.

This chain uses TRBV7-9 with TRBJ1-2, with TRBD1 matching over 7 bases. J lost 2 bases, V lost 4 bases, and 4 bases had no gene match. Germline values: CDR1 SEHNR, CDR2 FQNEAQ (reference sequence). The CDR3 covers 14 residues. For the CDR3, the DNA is TGTGCCAGCAGCTACAACAGGGGAAACTATGGCTACACCTTC. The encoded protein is CASSYNRGNYGYTF.

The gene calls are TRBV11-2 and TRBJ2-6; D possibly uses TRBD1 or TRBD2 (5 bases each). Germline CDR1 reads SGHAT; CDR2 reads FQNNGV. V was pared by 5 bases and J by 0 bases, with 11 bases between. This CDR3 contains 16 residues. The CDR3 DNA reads TGTGCCAGCAGCGGGGACGGCACCTCTGGGGCCAACGTCCTGACTTTC. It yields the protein CASSGDGTSGANVLTF.

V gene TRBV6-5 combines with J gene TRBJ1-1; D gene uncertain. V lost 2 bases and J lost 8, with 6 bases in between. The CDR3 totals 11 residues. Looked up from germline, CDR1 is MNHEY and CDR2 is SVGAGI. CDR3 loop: CASSYLKEAFF. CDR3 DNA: TGTGCCAGCAGTTACCTCAAAGAAGCTTTCTTT.

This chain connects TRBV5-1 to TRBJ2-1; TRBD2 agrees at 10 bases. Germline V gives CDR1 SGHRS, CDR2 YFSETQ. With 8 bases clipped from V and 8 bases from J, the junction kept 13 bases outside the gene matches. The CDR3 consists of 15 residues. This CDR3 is CASRSPSGSHDEQFF. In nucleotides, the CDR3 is TGCGCCAGTAGATCCCCTAGCGGGAGTCACGATGAGCAGTTCTTC. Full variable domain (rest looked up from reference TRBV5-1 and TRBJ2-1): KAGVTQTPRYLIKTRGQQVTLSCSPISGHRSVSWYQQTPGQGLQFLFEYFSETQRNKGNFPGRFSGRQFSNSRSEMNVSTLELGDSALYLCASRSPSGSHDEQFFGPGTRLTVL.

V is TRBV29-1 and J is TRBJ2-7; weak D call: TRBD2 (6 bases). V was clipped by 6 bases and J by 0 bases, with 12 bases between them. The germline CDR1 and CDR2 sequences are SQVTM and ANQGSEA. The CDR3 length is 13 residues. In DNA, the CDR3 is TGCAGCGTCCACGGGACTGTCTCCTACGAGCAGTACTTC. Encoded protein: CSVHGTVSYEQYF.

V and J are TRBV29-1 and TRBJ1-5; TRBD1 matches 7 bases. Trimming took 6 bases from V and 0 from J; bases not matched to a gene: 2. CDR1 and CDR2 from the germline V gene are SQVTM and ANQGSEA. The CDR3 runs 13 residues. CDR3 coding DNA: TGCAGCGTGGGACAGTCTAGCAATCAGCCCCAGCATTTT. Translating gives CSVGQSSNQPQHF.

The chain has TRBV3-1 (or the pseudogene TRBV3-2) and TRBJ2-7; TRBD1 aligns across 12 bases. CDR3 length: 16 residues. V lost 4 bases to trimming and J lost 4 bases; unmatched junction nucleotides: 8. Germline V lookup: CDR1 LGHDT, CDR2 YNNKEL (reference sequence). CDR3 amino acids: CASSRRDRGPRYEQYF. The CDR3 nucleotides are TGTGCCAGCAGCCGAAGGGACAGGGGGCCGAGGTACGAGCAGTACTTC.

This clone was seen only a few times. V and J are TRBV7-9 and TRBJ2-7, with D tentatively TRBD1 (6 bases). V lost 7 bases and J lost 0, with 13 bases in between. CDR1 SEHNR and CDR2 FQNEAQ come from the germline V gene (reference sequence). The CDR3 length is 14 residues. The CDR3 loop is CASNPGDSSYEQYF. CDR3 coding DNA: TGTGCCAGCAACCCAGGGGATAGCTCCTACGAGCAGTACTTC.

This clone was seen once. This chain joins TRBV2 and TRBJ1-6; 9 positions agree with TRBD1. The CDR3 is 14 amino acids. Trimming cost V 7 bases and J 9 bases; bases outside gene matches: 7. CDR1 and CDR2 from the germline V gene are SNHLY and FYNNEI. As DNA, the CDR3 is TGTGCCAGCATCGGGGACAGGGTCGCTTCACCCCTCCACTTT. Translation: CASIGDRVASPLHF. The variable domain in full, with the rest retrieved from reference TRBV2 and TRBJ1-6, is EPEVTQTPSHQVTQMGQEVILRCVPISNHLYFYWYRQILGQKVEFLVSFYNNEISEKSEIFDDQFSVERPDGSNFTLKIRSTKLEDSAMYFCASIGDRVASPLHFGNGTRLTVT.

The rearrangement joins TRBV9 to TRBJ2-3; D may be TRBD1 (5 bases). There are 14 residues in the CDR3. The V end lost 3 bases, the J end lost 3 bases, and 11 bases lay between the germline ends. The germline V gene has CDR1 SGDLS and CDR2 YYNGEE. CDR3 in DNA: TGTGCCAGCAGCGCGCAAGGGGCAACAGATACGCAGTATTTT. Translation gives CASSAQGATDTQYF.

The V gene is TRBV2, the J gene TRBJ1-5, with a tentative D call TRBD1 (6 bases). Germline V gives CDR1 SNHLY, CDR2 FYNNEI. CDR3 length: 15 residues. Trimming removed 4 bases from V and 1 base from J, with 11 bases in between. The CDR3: CASSATGTSNQPQHF. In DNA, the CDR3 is TGTGCCAGCAGTGCCACAGGGACAAGCAATCAGCCCCAGCATTTT. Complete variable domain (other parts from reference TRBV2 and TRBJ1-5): EPEVTQTPSHQVTQMGQEVILRCVPISNHLYFYWYRQILGQKVEFLVSFYNNEISEKSEIFDDQFSVERPDGSNFTLKIRSTKLEDSAMYFCASSATGTSNQPQHFGDGTRLSIL.

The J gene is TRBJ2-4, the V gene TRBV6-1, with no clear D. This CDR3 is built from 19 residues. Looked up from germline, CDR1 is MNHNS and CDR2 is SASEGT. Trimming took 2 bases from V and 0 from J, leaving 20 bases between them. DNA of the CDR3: TGTGCCAGCAGTGAATCCTTGTCGCAAGGTACACTAGCCAAAAACATTCAGTACTTC. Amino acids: CASSESLSQGTLAKNIQYF.

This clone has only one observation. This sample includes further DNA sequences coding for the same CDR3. CDR3 DNA sequence: TGTGCCAGCAGCCAAGATTTAGGGGGGACTAGTAAAGAGACCCAGTACTTC. Protein sequence: CASSQDLGGTSKETQYF. The J gene is TRBJ2-5, the V gene TRBV4-2; 8 bases map to TRBD2. Trimming took 0 bases from V and 3 from J; bases not matched to a gene: 9. The CDR3 sequence is 17 residues long. Germline V gives CDR1 LGHNA, CDR2 YNFKEQ.

The CDR3 DNA is TGCGCCAGCAGCGCCGGGAGCTCTAAAGGGGAGCTGTTTTTT. Protein sequence: CASSAGSSKGELFF. This sequence joins TRBV5-1 and TRBJ2-2; D might be TRBD2 (6 bases). Germline V lookup: CDR1 SGHRS, CDR2 YFSETQ. This CDR3 is 14 amino acids long. The V gene lost 4 bases and the J gene lost 8 bases, with 15 bases spanning the gap.